This T cell receptor beta chain was identified in a study of T cell changes during pregnancy in multiple sclerosis. Only in-frame clones appear in the TCRdb table, and some are missing; sequencing was by immunoSEQ multiplex PCR. This repertoire shows about 57,000 clones, 92% found once; its top ten account for roughly 0.2%. This CDR3 contains 18 residues. The trim removed 2 bases at V and 5 bases at J, leaving 13 bases unmatched. Per germline, CDR1 MGHRA and CDR2 YSYEKL. The sample here was CD4+ T cells from peripheral blood mononuclear cells, taken in the second trimester of pregnancy. This sequence originates from a female donor with multiple sclerosis, enrolled in a pregnancy study. The chain is built from TRBV4-1 and TRBJ2-2, with TRBD2 matching 8 bases. This CDR3 reads CASSQPPGGLARTGELFF. CDR3 nucleotide sequence: TGCGCCAGCAGCCAACCTCCGGGGGGGCTAGCGCGGACCGGGGAGCTGTTTTTT.